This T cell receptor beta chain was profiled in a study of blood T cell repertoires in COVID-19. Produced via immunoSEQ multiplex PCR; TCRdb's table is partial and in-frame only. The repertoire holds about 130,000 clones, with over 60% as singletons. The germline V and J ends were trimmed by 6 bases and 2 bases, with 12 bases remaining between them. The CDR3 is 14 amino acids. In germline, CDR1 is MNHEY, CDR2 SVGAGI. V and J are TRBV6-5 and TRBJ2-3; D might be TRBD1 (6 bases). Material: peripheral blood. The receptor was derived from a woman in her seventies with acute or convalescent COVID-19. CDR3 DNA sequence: TGTGCCAGCAGGCGACAGGAAGACACAGATACGCAGTATTTT. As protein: CASRRQEDTDTQYF.